These 17 T cell receptor beta chains came from one sample sequenced in a study of blood T cell repertoires in COVID-19 (dated by TCRdb to the early 2020s). The library relied on the immunoSEQ multiplex PCR assay. TCRdb's version of the immuneACCESS table is confined to in-frame rearrangements and falls short of the full clone set. An unresolved V gene accounts for under half of the shortfall where checked; the remainder is of unknown origin. Present in this sample are 150,000 or so clones, roughly nine tenths of which were seen just once. The top ten constitute around 0.55% of the sample. Sequencing was done on a sample of peripheral blood. The receptors shown here come from a man aged 50 or older with acute or convalescent COVID-19.

This clone was found a few times. The gene calls are TRBV5-1 and TRBJ2-2, with 9 positions matching TRBD1. There are 18 residues in the CDR3. Unmatched junction bases numbered 11, after V lost 2 bases and J lost 3 bases. Germline V gene data show CDR1 as SGHRS and CDR2 as YFSETQ. Written as DNA, the CDR3 is TGCGCCAGCAGCTTTGAGACAGGGGGTCGTGGGTACACCGGGGAGCTGTTTTTT. Translation: CASSFETGGRGYTGELFF.

V gene TRBV7-9 combines with J gene TRBJ2-7; 8 nucleotides match TRBD2. The ends lost 5 bases at V and 3 bases at J; junction bases unmatched: 6. This CDR3 has 14 amino acids. Germline V CDR1 and CDR2: SEHNR, FQNEAQ (reference sequence). CDR3 sequence: CASSRSGRSYEQYF. CDR3 nucleotide sequence: TGTGCCAGCAGCCGAAGCGGGAGAAGCTACGAGCAGTACTTC.

J is TRBJ2-2 and V is TRBV4-1; 12 bases are a match to TRBD2. The CDR3 contains 16 residues. Per germline, CDR1 MGHRA and CDR2 YSYEKL. V was pared by 2 bases and J by 7 bases, with 5 bases of the junction left unmatched. The CDR3 DNA follows: TGCGCCAGCAGCCAATCGACTAGCGGGAGCGTCGGGGAGCTGTTTTTT. It translates to CASSQSTSGSVGELFF.

This clone showed up just a few times. The chain links TRBV9 to TRBJ1-2, with D maybe TRBD1 (5 bases). V gave up 7 bases and J gave up 5 bases, with 18 bases separating them. The CDR3 is made up of 14 amino acids. Germline CDR1 and CDR2: SGDLS and YYNGEE. CDR3 protein: CASQPGGVGYGYTF. Here the CDR3 DNA reads TGTGCCAGCCAGCCGGGGGGAGTAGGGTATGGCTACACCTTC.

The gene calls are TRBV19 and TRBJ2-5; D might be TRBD1 (6 bases). Trimming left V 5 bases short and J 5 bases short, with 21 bases between. Germline V gene sequence: CDR1 LNHDA, CDR2 SQIVND (reference sequence). The CDR3 is 16 residues long. Written as DNA, the CDR3 is TGTGCCAGTAGTCTCGGTTGGGGGCTGGAGGAGGAGACCCAGTACTTC. Its translation is CASSLGWGLEEETQYF.

V gene TRBV24-1 combines with J gene TRBJ2-2; 12 bases are a match to TRBD2. Trimming at V came to 4 bases and at J to 4 bases, leaving 6 bases not matched to a gene. The CDR3 sequence is 17 residues long. Germline CDR1 is KGHDR and CDR2 is SFDVKD. CDR3 DNA: TGTGCCACCAGTGACTGGACTAGCGGGACGCCCACCGGGGAGCTGTTTTTT. Its translation is CATSDWTSGTPTGELFF.

This chain uses TRBV9 with TRBJ2-2; TRBD2 might be the D (5 bases). Germline V CDR1 and CDR2: SGDLS, YYNGEE. This CDR3 region has 15 residues. Trimming stripped 1 base from V and 5 bases from J, with 12 bases between. The CDR3 DNA reads TGTGCCAGCAGCGTAAGTGGAGGCCCGACCGGGGAGCTGTTTTTT. Translation: CASSVSGGPTGELFF.

The chain has TRBV9 and TRBJ2-2, with D possibly TRBD1 on 6 matching bases. V lost 6 bases and J 3 bases, leaving 18 bases between the germline ends. CDR3 length: 16 residues. The germline V gene encodes CDR1 SGDLS and CDR2 YYNGEE. The CDR3: CASNSQGRGHTGELFF. For the CDR3, the DNA is TGTGCCAGCAACTCCCAGGGCAGGGGTCACACCGGGGAGCTGTTTTTT. The full variable domain, its missing parts supplied by reference TRBV9 and TRBJ2-2, is DSGVTQTPKHLITATGQRVTLRCSPRSGDLSVYWYQQSLDQGLQFLIQYYNGEERAKGNILERFSAQQFPDLHSELNLSSLELGDSALYFCASNSQGRGHTGELFFGEGSRLTVL.

The chain joins TRBV4-2 to TRBJ2-1; no definite D call. Germline V gene lookup returns CDR1 LGHNA and CDR2 YNFKEQ. The CDR3 length is 17 residues. V was shortened by 0 bases and J by 0 bases, with 12 bases between the two germline ends. DNA for the CDR3: TGTGCCAGCAGCCAAGAGGTGGTGGTTAGCTCCTACAATGAGCAGTTCTTC. The encoded protein is CASSQEVVVSSYNEQFF.

V and J are TRBV2 and TRBJ2-2; 9 nucleotides line up with TRBD1. In germline, CDR1 is SNHLY, CDR2 FYNNEI. The CDR3 extends over 15 amino acids. Trimming removed 6 bases from V and 4 bases from J; junction bases left unmatched: 6. This CDR3 is CASRRTGVATGELFF. In DNA form, the CDR3 reads TGTGCCAGCAGGAGGACAGGGGTGGCCACCGGGGAGCTGTTTTTT.

The chain is built from TRBV7-2 and TRBJ1-2; a weak D match, TRBD1 (6 bases). Germline CDR1 and CDR2: SGHTA and FQGNSA. The CDR3 is 15 residues long. The V end lost 5 bases, the J end lost 2 bases, and 15 bases lay between the germline ends. The CDR3 nucleotides are TGTGCCAGCAGCAATAAACAGGGATCCAACTATGGCTACACCTTC. This encodes CASSNKQGSNYGYTF.

This clone was counted only a few times. This sequence joins TRBV10-1 and TRBJ1-3; D is possibly TRBD1 (5 bases). Trimming shortened V by 3 bases and J by 2 bases, and 5 bases separated the two germline ends. Per the germline V gene, CDR1 is WNHNN and CDR2 is SYGVQD (reference sequence). This CDR3 has 13 residues. This CDR3 is CASSEQAGNTIYF. As DNA, the CDR3 is TGCGCCAGCAGTGAACAGGCTGGAAACACCATATATTTT.

This clone was observed a single time. The genes are TRBV6-1 and TRBJ1-5, with 9 bases identical to TRBD1. CDR3 size: 16 residues. Germline CDR1 reads MNHNS; CDR2 reads SASEGT. V shed 4 bases, J shed 7 bases, and the junction held 11 bases outside the gene matches. The CDR3 protein is CASSVTGTGISQPQHF. For the CDR3, the DNA is TGTGCCAGCAGTGTTACCGGGACAGGGATAAGCCAGCCCCAGCATTTT.

The chain couples TRBV27 to TRBJ1-1; maybe TRBD1 (6 bases). The CDR3 is 13 residues long. Germline V lookup: CDR1 MNHEY, CDR2 SMNVEV (reference sequence). The V gene lost 0 bases and the J gene lost 4 bases, with 6 bases spanning the gap. In DNA form, the CDR3 reads TGTGCCAGCAGTTTATCGACAGGCACTGAAGCTTTCTTT. Encoded protein: CASSLSTGTEAFF.

V and J are TRBV19 and TRBJ2-6; D perhaps matches TRBD1 (6 bases). Germline lookup yields CDR1 LNHDA and CDR2 SQIVND (reference sequence). The CDR3 sequence is 18 residues long. V lost 5 bases, J lost 0 bases, and 17 bases lay in between. The CDR3 reads CASSPRDRSNSGANVLTF. DNA of the CDR3: TGTGCCAGTAGTCCCCGAGACAGGTCCAACTCTGGGGCCAACGTCCTGACTTTC.

The chain couples TRBV24-1 to TRBJ1-1; perhaps TRBD1 as D (6 bases). V was shortened by 7 bases and J by 4 bases, with 12 bases between the two germline ends. This CDR3 is built from 13 residues. Per germline, CDR1 KGHDR and CDR2 SFDVKD. The CDR3 coding sequence is TGTGCCACCAGGGGGTCAGGGGTCACTGAAGCTTTCTTT. Translated, it gives CATRGSGVTEAFF.

The V call is TRBV5-1, the J call TRBJ2-1, with 11 positions matching TRBD2. V lost 3 bases and J lost 7; bases outside the gene matches: 6. The length of the CDR3 is 15 residues. CDR1 SGHRS and CDR2 YFSETQ come from the germline V gene. The DNA for the CDR3 is TGCGCCAGCAGCTCCTTAGCGGGGGGGACTAATGAGCAGTTCTTC. Amino acid sequence: CASSSLAGGTNEQFF.